This note documents a single T cell receptor beta chain sequence. How the authors handled the data: Amplification of reference gene primers provided the estimated nucleated cell counts. This table comes from immunoSEQ multiplex PCR, and its TCRdb copy is limited to in-frame clones, with some not included. Clone size and the V and J calls come from that table; the DNA yielded D and trimming. This table holds 200,000 to 300,000 clones, 75% to 90% found once. CDR1 and CDR2 from the germline V gene are MNHEY and SVGAGI. The V gene end was trimmed by 7 bases and the J gene end by 0 bases; junction bases not matched to a gene: 5. This CDR3 has 14 amino acids. The data originate from a study of blood T cell repertoires in COVID-19. The overall study: Some COVID-19 samples were acute and others convalescent; all came from the United States, Italy and Spain. Sample material is recorded as cDNA or gDNA derived from T cells, B-cell-depleted T cells, or PBMCs.

Sequencing was done on a sample of peripheral blood. The source is a woman aged 25 to 39 who had recovered from COVID-19. The V gene is TRBV6-5, the J gene TRBJ1-1, with 7 bases lining up with TRBD1. CDR3 sequence: CASTTGVLNTEAFF. The CDR3 coding sequence is TGTGCCAGCACCACAGGGGTATTGAACACTGAAGCTTTCTTT.